The 17 T cell receptor beta chains reported below all come from one sample, sequenced in a study of PD-L1 blockade in urothelial cancer. Time point here: pretreatment peripheral blood. Only in-frame clones appear in the TCRdb table, and some are missing; sequencing was by immunoSEQ multiplex PCR. The table lists some 52,000 clones, about 75% of them singletons, with approximately 4% in the top ten. Sequenced here: PBMCs, sampled around atezolizumab (anti-PD-L1) treatment. Receptors were obtained from a man between 65 and 79 years old with urothelial cancer.

This chain uses TRBV2 with TRBJ2-1, with D possibly matching TRBD1 (6 bases). Deletions cut 4 bases from V and 8 bases from J, with 18 bases between. This CDR3 has 15 amino acids. The germline V gene has CDR1 SNHLY and CDR2 FYNNEI. The CDR3 spells CASSASQGQGHEQFF. The DNA for the CDR3 is TGTGCCAGCAGTGCTTCACAGGGCCAGGGGCATGAGCAGTTCTTC.

The chain joins TRBV5-1 to TRBJ1-1, with D possibly matching TRBD1 (5 bases). The germline gives CDR1 SGHRS, CDR2 YFSETQ. The CDR3 length is 14 residues. The germline V and J ends were trimmed by 0 bases and 3 bases, with 9 bases remaining between them. CDR3 protein: CASSLVGGDTEAFF. The CDR3 DNA follows: TGCGCCAGCAGCTTGGTGGGGGGGGACACTGAAGCTTTCTTT.

The chain uses TRBV5-6 and TRBJ1-4, with TRBD1 matching over 10 bases. Trimming removed 2 bases from V and 3 bases from J; junction bases left unmatched: 7. Germline V lookup: CDR1 SGHDT, CDR2 YYEEEE. The CDR3 is 17 residues long. CDR3 sequence: CASSLRQGASSNEKLFF. CDR3 bases: TGTGCCAGCAGCTTAAGACAGGGGGCCTCATCTAATGAAAAACTGTTTTTT.

This clone was found once. The V and J genes are TRBV7-2 and TRBJ2-7; D is possibly TRBD1 (6 bases). Germline V lookup: CDR1 SGHTA, CDR2 FQGNSA. The CDR3 extends over 16 amino acids. V was cut by 2 bases and J by 1 base, with 15 bases left in between. The CDR3 sequence: CASSLPRTVGSYEQYF. The CDR3 nucleotides read TGTGCCAGCAGCTTACCCCGGACAGTGGGGTCCTACGAGCAGTACTTC. The complete variable domain, with remaining parts taken from reference TRBV7-2 and TRBJ2-7, reads GAGVSQSPSNKVTEKGKDVELRCDPISGHTALYWYRQSLGQGLEFLIYFQGNSAPDKSGLPSDRFSAERTGGSVSTLTIQRTQQEDSAVYLCASSLPRTVGSYEQYFGPGTRLTVT.

This chain links TRBV5-6 with TRBJ1-6; possibly TRBD1 for D (5 bases). The length of the CDR3 is 14 residues. Trimming took off 2 bases at V and 9 bases at J, with 12 bases between the two ends. Germline assignment: CDR1 SGHDT and CDR2 YYEEEE. CDR3 nucleotide sequence: TGTGCCAGCAGCTTAGCGACAGTTGGTTCACCCCTCCACTTT. Its protein product is CASSLATVGSPLHF.

V and J are TRBV7-8 and TRBJ1-6; 7 positions agree with TRBD1. The V gene end was trimmed by 5 bases and the J gene end by 5 bases; junction bases not matched to a gene: 3. Germline CDR1 SGHVS, CDR2 FQNEAQ. CDR3 length equals 14 residues. CDR3 coding DNA: TGTGCCAGCAGCCTTACAGGGGATAATTCACCCCTCCACTTT. Protein: CASSLTGDNSPLHF.

This chain connects TRBV4-3 to TRBJ2-3, with TRBD1 matching 10 bases. CDR3 size: 13 residues. Germline lookup yields CDR1 LGHNA and CDR2 YSLEER. V was pared by 9 bases and J by 5 bases, with 5 bases of the junction left unmatched. The CDR3 nucleotides are TGCGCCAGTTCGGACAGGGGGAGAGATACGCAGTATTTT. Translated: CASSDRGRDTQYF.

J is TRBJ2-2 and V is TRBV6-4; TRBD2 aligns across 8 bases. The germline V gene has CDR1 MRHNA and CDR2 SNTAGT. Germline trimming cut 6 bases from V and 2 bases from J; bases unmatched to any gene: 8. The CDR3 runs to 16 residues. DNA of the CDR3: TGTGCCAGCAGGCCCGGGGGGGCCCTCAACACCGGGGAGCTGTTTTTT. This encodes CASRPGGALNTGELFF.

The chain carries TRBV11-3 and TRBJ2-5; D is perhaps TRBD1 (6 bases). Germline CDR1 and CDR2: SGHNT and YENEEA. This CDR3 has 17 amino acids. Trimming shortened V by 0 bases and J by 5 bases, and 19 bases separated the two germline ends. The CDR3 nucleotides read TGTGCCAGCAGCTTAGATGAGGCAGGGGTACGGCTGGAGACCCAGTACTTC. Its protein is CASSLDEAGVRLETQYF.

This chain links TRBV11-2 with TRBJ2-1; 8 bases map to TRBD2. The germline CDR1 and CDR2 sequences are SGHAT and FQNNGV. This CDR3 has 15 residues. V lost 0 bases, J lost 12 bases, and 10 bases stayed unmatched. CDR3 region: CASSLELAVERGQFF. The CDR3 nucleotides read TGTGCCAGCAGCTTAGAACTAGCGGTGGAGAGGGGGCAGTTCTTC.

The chain couples TRBV14 to TRBJ2-5; 8 bases agree with TRBD1. Losses at the gene ends were 1 base for V and 4 bases for J; bases not matched to a gene: 5. The CDR3 extends over 15 amino acids. CDR1 is SGHDN and CDR2 is FVKESK in the germline V gene. DNA of the CDR3: TGTGCCAGCAGCCAAGGGACAGGGACAGGAGAGACCCAGTACTTC. Translation gives CASSQGTGTGETQYF.

The V gene is TRBV7-2, the J gene TRBJ2-5, with 12 bases matching TRBD2. The V gene's germline CDR1 is SGHTA and CDR2 FQGNSA. The V gene end was trimmed by 5 bases and the J gene end by 2 bases; junction bases not matched to a gene: 3. The CDR3 is made up of 15 amino acids. The CDR3 region is CASSQTSGRQETQYF. CDR3 in DNA: TGTGCCAGCAGCCAGACTAGCGGGAGACAAGAGACCCAGTACTTC.

The chain carries TRBV2 and TRBJ2-7, with TRBD1 matching 9 bases. The CDR3 consists of 14 residues. From germline, CDR1 is SNHLY and CDR2 FYNNEI. With V trimmed by 6 bases and J by 4 bases, 7 bases remained unmatched. This chain's CDR3 is CASRLNRGPYEQYF. In DNA form, the CDR3 reads TGTGCCAGCAGACTAAACAGGGGGCCTTACGAGCAGTACTTC.

V is TRBV19 and J is TRBJ2-2; TRBD1 is a possible D gene (5 bases). The germline V gene encodes CDR1 LNHDA and CDR2 SQIVND (reference sequence). The CDR3 contains 14 residues. The V and J ends lost 7 bases and 1 base respectively, with 10 bases between them. The chain's CDR3 is CASMRQGNTGELFF. The CDR3 bases are TGTGCCAGTATGCGGCAGGGGAACACCGGGGAGCTGTTTTTT. Drawing the rest from reference TRBV19 and TRBJ2-2, the complete variable domain is DGGITQSPKYLFRKEGQNVTLSCEQNLNHDAMYWYRQDPGQGLRLIYYSQIVNDFQKGDIAEGYSVSREKKESFPLTVTSAQKNPTAFYLCASMRQGNTGELFFGEGSRLTVL.

The chain uses TRBV27 and TRBJ2-1; 10 bases agree with TRBD2. V shed 0 bases, J shed 8 bases, and the junction held 7 bases outside the gene matches. CDR3 length equals 16 residues. CDR1 and CDR2 from the germline V gene are MNHEY and SMNVEV (reference sequence). The CDR3 sequence: CASSLSWASGSHEQFF. The CDR3 region has the DNA TGTGCCAGCAGTTTATCGTGGGCTAGCGGGAGCCATGAGCAGTTCTTC.

The V and J genes are TRBV10-3 and TRBJ2-5; 15 bases match TRBD2. CDR1 is ENHRY and CDR2 is SYGVKD in the germline V gene. The CDR3 has 19 residues. V lost 3 bases, J lost 0 bases, and 8 bases stayed unmatched. The CDR3 nucleotides read TGTGCCATCAGTGACCCTGGGACTAGCGGGGGGCCGTACCAAGAGACCCAGTACTTC. Its protein is CAISDPGTSGGPYQETQYF.

The V and J genes are TRBV5-5 and TRBJ2-2; the match to TRBD1 covers 11 bases. With 4 bases clipped from V and 1 base from J, the junction kept 3 bases outside the gene matches. The CDR3 extends over 16 amino acids. Germline-derived CDR1 and CDR2 are SGHKS and YYEKEE (reference sequence). The CDR3 sequence: CASSRTGGRNTGELFF. In DNA form, the CDR3 reads TGTGCCAGCAGCAGGACAGGGGGCAGGAACACCGGGGAGCTGTTTTTT.